This T cell receptor beta chain was found in a study of CXCR3-negative and CXCR3-positive naive CD8 T cells (dated by TCRdb to between 2018 and 2021). Notes on the research overall: In total, 120 million to 150 million TRB reads were obtained, which works out to roughly 1.5 +/- 0.3 million reads per library. The diversity and physicochemical repertoire analyses included about a dozen donors pooled from two independent experiments. The TRBV-TRBJ cluster analysis covered naive subsets from a handful of donors and memory cells from 3 donors.

What the work shows at the level of the full study, not this receptor alone: Comparably high repertoire diversity was found in both naive subsets, whereas much lower repertoire diversity was found in memory CD8+ T cells. Because surface CD5, which has been linked to self-reactivity in mice, was comparable between naive subsets, TCR interaction strength was also inferred from TRB CDR3 physicochemical properties. Similar TRBV-TRBJ usage was shown by naive CXCR3-negative and CXCR3-positive cells from the same donor, whereas distinct patterns were shown by memory cells. Freshly isolated PBMCs were used for most assays because CXCR3 expression partially decreased after cryopreservation.

The sample was run on a NextSeq 550. The Human TCR Profiling Kit (MiLaboratory) was used to prepare UMI-labeled 5' RACE TRB cDNA libraries. cDNA synthesis used the entire amount of extracted RNA, and PCR amplification then used the entire amount of cDNA produced. Libraries were prepared in parallel with an identical number of PCR cycles. The source study handled its data this way. With a minimum of two reads required per UMI, MIGEC and MiXCR pulled out about 52,000 +/- 9,100 unique UMI-labeled TRB cDNA molecules from each library. On average, roughly 40,000 +/- 10,000 functional in-frame TRB CDR3 nucleotide clonotypes lacking stop codons were found per library. Diversity metrics, including normalized Shannon-Wiener and Chao1, were computed in VDJtools after downsampling to 5000 UMI-labeled TRB molecules per sample. VDJtools was used to calculate clonotype-size-weighted physicochemical properties of the central five CDR3 residues, namely interaction energy, strength, volume and Kidera factor 4. The reads went through TCRdb reprocessing, and each CDR3 protein sequence gets one entry with no DNA. For this entry, the V and J calls and clone size follow TCRdb and not the study's own pipeline. The sample's table covers tens of thousands of distinct CDR3 sequences. Roughly 15% of the sample is in the top ten clones.

Each CD8+ T cell subset was flow-sorted in triplicate, with about 320,000 cells per subset placed directly into RLT lysis buffer. Using standard density gradient centrifugation, peripheral blood mononuclear cells were isolated from buffy coats. An RNeasy Mini Kit was used to extract total RNA from the sorted cells. Points on this clonotype: Its target antigen remains unknown.

The TCR originated in a human donor in good health. Some clones in this sample may be carry-over from other donors' samples. Sequenced sample: memory CD8+ T cells from blood. According to the study, the label for this sample's cell subset or site signals: conventional CD8+ memory T cells (TMEM), sorted as controls.

CDR3 sequence: CASSFSGGANNEQFF. The chain is assembled from TRBV11-2 and TRBJ2-1; absent DNA, TCRdb's TRBD2 call cannot be checked. From the cysteine up to the phenylalanine, the CDR3 has a length of 15 residues. A DNA sequence was not provided. CDR1 and CDR2 (SGHAT, FQNNGV) derive from the germline V gene.